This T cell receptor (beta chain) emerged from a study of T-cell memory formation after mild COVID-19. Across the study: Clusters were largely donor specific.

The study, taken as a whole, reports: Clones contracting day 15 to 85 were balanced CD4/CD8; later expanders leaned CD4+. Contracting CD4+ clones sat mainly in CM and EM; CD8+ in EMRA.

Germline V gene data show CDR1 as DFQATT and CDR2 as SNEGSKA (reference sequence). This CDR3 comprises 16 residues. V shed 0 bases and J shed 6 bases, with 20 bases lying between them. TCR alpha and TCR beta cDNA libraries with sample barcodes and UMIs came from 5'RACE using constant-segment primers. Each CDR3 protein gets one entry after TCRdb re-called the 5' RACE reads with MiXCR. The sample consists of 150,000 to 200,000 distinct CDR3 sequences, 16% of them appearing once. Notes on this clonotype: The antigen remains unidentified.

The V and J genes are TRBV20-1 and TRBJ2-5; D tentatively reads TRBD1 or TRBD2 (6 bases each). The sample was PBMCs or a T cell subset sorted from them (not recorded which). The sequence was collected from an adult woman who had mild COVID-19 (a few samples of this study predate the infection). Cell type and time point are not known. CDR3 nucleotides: TGCAGTGCTAGAGATAGGGGGGTCACCCAAATCCAGACCCAGTACTTC. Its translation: CSARDRGVTQIQTQYF.